This T cell receptor (beta chain) was recovered during a study of T cell changes during pregnancy in multiple sclerosis. Method: immunoSEQ multiplex PCR; TCRdb's copy keeps in-frame clones and lacks some. Of tens of thousands of clones detected, about 88% appear once; the ten largest clones hold 5% to 5.5%. V was pared by 7 bases and J by 2 bases, with 17 bases between. Germline loops: CDR1 MDHEN, CDR2 SYDVKM. The CDR3 totals 15 residues. Sequencing was performed on peripheral blood, taken in the third trimester of pregnancy. The origin of this receptor is a female donor in good health, enrolled as a control in a pregnancy study. The chain has TRBV28 and TRBJ1-2; possible D gene TRBD1, 6 bases. The CDR3 region is CASTLVGGGNYGYTF. CDR3 bases: TGTGCCAGCACCCTCGTTGGGGGCGGAAACTATGGCTACACCTTC.